The 5 T cell receptor beta chains below come from one sample, sequenced in a study of T cells in Graves' hyperthyroidism and ophthalmopathy. Amplified TCR beta CDR3 regions came from RNA transcripts. First-round RT-PCR targeting the TCR CDR3 was performed with the HTBI primer set. Each CDR3 protein gets one entry after TCRdb re-called the multiplex PCR reads with MiXCR. This sample has about 590,000 distinct CDR3 sequences, with around 14% found just once. Sequenced sample: blood. Receptor source: a woman in her 30s with Graves' hyperthyroidism.

Many counts were recorded for this clonotype. The chain is built from TRBV30 and TRBJ1-4; 8 bases line up with TRBD1. With 4 bases clipped from V and 8 bases from J, the junction kept 6 bases outside the gene matches. This CDR3 is built from 13 residues. Germline V CDR1 and CDR2: GTSNPN, SVGIG (reference sequence). The CDR3 DNA is TGTGCCTGGAATGGACAGGGAGGGGAAAAACTGTTTTTT. It yields the protein CAWNGQGGEKLFF.

The chain links TRBV27 to TRBJ2-5, with 7 nucleotides matching TRBD1. CDR1 is MNHEY, CDR2 SMNVEV, per germline (reference sequence). The J segment lost 3 bases and the V segment lost 2 bases, leaving 3 bases of the junction unmatched. The CDR3 consists of 14 residues. CDR3 sequence (DNA): TGTGCCAGCAGTTTAGTACAGGGGAAAGAGACCCAGTACTTC. Translation gives CASSLVQGKETQYF.

With respect to this clonotype: This may come from a read error, since a much larger clone is one base off. The rearrangement joins TRBV12-5 to TRBJ2-1; 8 positions agree with TRBD1. The germline CDR1 and CDR2 sequences are LGHNT and FRNRAP. With 4 bases clipped from V and 1 base from J, the junction kept 3 bases outside the gene matches. CDR3 length: 15 amino acids. CDR3 DNA sequence: TGTGCTAGTGGTTCTGGACAGGGTTCCTACAATGAGCAGTTCTTC. Amino acid sequence: CASGSGQGSYNEQFF.

Many counts were recorded for this clonotype. J is TRBJ1-5 and V is TRBV20-1; TRBD1 agrees at 9 bases. The J segment lost 6 bases and the V segment lost 6 bases, leaving 9 bases of the junction unmatched. The length of the CDR3 is 14 residues. CDR1 is DFQATT, CDR2 SNEGSKA, per germline (reference sequence). The CDR3 coding sequence is TGCAGTGCAAAATGGACAGGGGATGGTCAGCCCCAGCATTTT. This translates into CSAKWTGDGQPQHF.

The V gene is TRBV6-2 or TRBV6-3, the J gene TRBJ2-7; 7 bases fit TRBD1. Germline V gene lookup returns CDR1 MNHEY and CDR2 SVGEGT. The ends lost 3 bases at V and 7 bases at J; junction bases unmatched: 9. The CDR3 runs to 14 residues. The CDR3 loop reads CASSYNHRGWEQYF. CDR3 nucleotides: TGTGCCAGCAGTTATAATCACAGGGGCTGGGAGCAGTACTTC.